This TCR beta chain originates from a study of multiple sclerosis patients with progressive multifocal leukoencephalopathy. Study results and caveats: TRBV and TRBJ usage showed no common pattern when PML developed.

Regarding time point: before natalizumab initiation. The T0 samples predate the first natalizumab infusion. Only in-frame clones appear in the TCRdb table, and some are missing; sequencing was by immunoSEQ multiplex PCR. The data hold roughly 31,000 clones, with around 91% observed a single time. Germline CDR1 is SGHTA and CDR2 is FQGNSA. The CDR3 runs 14 residues. V was trimmed by 1 base and J by 2 bases, leaving 6 bases between them. Concerning this clone: Antigen: not known.

What was sequenced was PBMCs. V and J are TRBV7-2 and TRBJ2-1; D not resolved. The sequence was obtained from a human donor with multiple sclerosis. CDR3 bases: TGTGCCAGCAGCTTAGGCCAGCCCTACAATGAGCAGTTCTTC. Translating gives CASSLGQPYNEQFF.